This T cell receptor (beta chain) was documented in a study of T cell responses to AZD1222 COVID-19 vaccine. Germline V lookup: CDR1 SGHDT, CDR2 YYEEEE. The CDR3 sequence is 14 residues long. Trimming shortened V by 0 bases and J by 3 bases, and 10 bases separated the two germline ends. The assay was immunoSEQ multiplex PCR, and TCRdb's table has in-frame clones only and misses some. The table includes about 130,000 clones, about 90% detected once. Here the sequenced sample was peripheral blood, taken on day 0 of AZD1222 vaccination. The receptor comes from an adult in good health. The chain employs TRBV5-6 and TRBJ2-7, with D unclear. CDR3 sequence reads: CASSLVGRSYEQYF. Here the CDR3 DNA reads TGTGCCAGCAGCTTGGTCGGACGGAGCTACGAGCAGTACTTC.